This T cell receptor beta chain is from a study of T cells after yellow fever vaccination. The study's findings and limits: Among all clonotypes, a small share was observed in both CD4 and CD8 compartments. Primary-vaccination clones mostly resurfaced post-booster (96% CD4, more than 85% CD8).

As TCR cDNA was made by 5'RACE template switching, a universal primer site and UMIs were added. Each CDR3 protein is one row after TCRdb ran MiXCR on the 5' RACE reads. This table holds around 300,000 distinct CDR3 sequences, roughly 13% found once. V was clipped by 2 bases and J by 5 bases; unmatched bases: 8. The germline V gene encodes CDR1 MNHEY and CDR2 SVGEGT. This CDR3 region has 17 residues. A remark on this clonotype: The antigen remains undetermined.

V usage is TRBV6-2 or TRBV6-3 and J usage is TRBJ2-5; TRBD2 agrees at 13 bases. The sequence derives from a man aged 30-40 years who received the YFV17D yellow fever vaccine. The material sequenced was CD4+ T cells sorted from PBMCs, taken 45 days after the yellow fever booster vaccination. The DNA of the CDR3 is TGTGCCAGCAGTTACCCCATTGGACTAGCGGGAGTCGAGACCCAGTACTTC. Protein: CASSYPIGLAGVETQYF.